The subject of this entry is one T cell receptor beta chain. The CDR3 has 13 residues. The V gene lost 5 bases and the J gene lost 9 bases, with 14 bases spanning the gap. Germline V gene sequence: CDR1 MGHRA, CDR2 YSYEKL. TCRdb ran MiXCR on the RT-PCR reads and lists one entry per CDR3 protein. This table has about 3,800 distinct CDR3 sequences, around 34% appearing once. The rearrangement joins TRBV4-1 to TRBJ2-1, with no clear D. Specimen: memory CD4+ T cells from salivary gland. This TCR was recovered from a female donor with primary Sjogren's syndrome. The CDR3 DNA reads as TGCGCCAGCAGCGTAGACGGAAAAGGTGAGCAGTTCTTC. Amino acids: CASSVDGKGEQFF.